Listed below are T cell receptor beta chains from one sample, sequenced in a study of CD8+CD57+ T cells in acquired aplastic anemia. TCRdb re-called the reads through MiXCR, storing one row per CDR3 protein. The data show under 500,000 distinct CDR3 sequences, around a third seen once. Input material: sorted CD4+, CD8+, or CD8+CD57+ T cells (not recorded which) from PBMCs. These receptors were collected from a human donor with aplastic anemia. The CDR3 runs from the conserved cysteine through the conserved F or W. D genes are given only for firm matches. Not every row has a clone size; where given, it reads once, few, many or a size class.

J: TRBJ1-1
D: .
V: TRBV29-1
size: .
CDR3: CSVAGGIGTEAFF
DNA: TGCAGCGTTGCCGGGGGGATTGGCACTGAAGCTTTCTTT

J: TRBJ2-2
D: .
V: TRBV7-2
size: .
CDR3: CASSLVLLVGELFF
DNA: TGTGCCAGCAGCTTAGTATTGTTGGTCGGGGAGCTGTTTTTT

J: TRBJ2-5
D: TRBD2
V: TRBV10-3
size: many
CDR3: CAIRDLAGGGETQYF
DNA: TGTGCCATCAGGGACCTAGCGGGGGGAGGGGAGACCCAGTACTTC

J: TRBJ2-3
D: TRBD1
V: TRBV19
size: many
CDR3: CASTDRGGTDTQYF
DNA: TGTGCCAGTACGGACAGGGGGGGCACAGATACGCAGTATTTT

J: TRBJ1-1
D: .
V: TRBV15
size: many
CDR3: CATSRDRTVTEAFF
DNA: TGTGCCACCAGCAGAGATCGGACAGTCACTGAAGCTTTCTTT

J: TRBJ1-2
D: .
V: TRBV20-1
size: many
CDR3: CSLPDNNYGYTF
DNA: TGCAGTCTTCCTGACAATAACTATGGCTACACCTTC

J: TRBJ2-1
D: .
V: TRBV7-9
size: many
CDR3: CASSLALNEQFF
DNA: TGTGCCAGCAGCTTAGCGCTAAATGAGCAGTTCTTC

J: TRBJ2-7
D: .
V: TRBV20-1
size: many
CDR3: CSGAGTYEQYF
DNA: TGCAGTGGGGCGGGGACCTACGAGCAGTACTTC

J: TRBJ2-5
D: .
V: TRBV11-2
size: .
CDR3: CASSFSLLERRKETQYF
DNA: TGTGCCAGCAGCTTTAGCCTCCTTGAGCGGAGGAAAGAGACCCAGTACTTC

J: TRBJ1-3
D: .
V: TRBV29-1
size: .
CDR3: CSGVGVSGNTIYF
DNA: TGCAGCGGTGTCGGTGTCTCTGGAAACACCATATATTTT

J: TRBJ1-2
D: TRBD1
V: TRBV20-1
size: many
CDR3: CSAITGGGYGYTF
DNA: TGCAGTGCAATAACAGGGGGCGGCTATGGCTACACCTTC

J: TRBJ2-1
D: TRBD1
V: TRBV5-1
size: few
CDR3: CASSFLGTGGNNEQFF
DNA: TGCGCCAGCAGCTTCCTCGGGACAGGGGGTAACAATGAGCAGTTCTTC

J: TRBJ2-1
D: .
V: TRBV4-2
size: few
CDR3: CATGGQFDNEQFF
DNA: TGTGCCACTGGAGGGCAGTTCGACAATGAGCAGTTCTTC

J: TRBJ1-4
D: TRBD1
V: TRBV4-1
size: .
CDR3: CASSQGDRDYEKLFF
DNA: TGCGCCAGCAGCCAAGGGGACAGGGATTATGAAAAACTGTTTTTT

J: TRBJ2-7
D: TRBD2
V: TRBV19
size: few
CDR3: CASGSGRGSSYEQYF
DNA: TGTGCCAGCGGGAGTGGGCGGGGGAGCTCCTACGAGCAGTACTTC

J: TRBJ1-2
D: TRBD1
V: TRBV9
size: many
CDR3: CASSRQGAIELDGYTF
DNA: TGTGCCAGCAGCCGACAGGGGGCGATTGAGTTGGATGGCTACACCTTC

J: TRBJ2-2
D: .
V: TRBV12-3/TRBV12-4
size: .
CDR3: CASSLIGGFTGELFF
DNA: TGTGCCAGCAGCCTTATCGGGGGTTTCACCGGGGAGCTGTTTTTT

J: TRBJ1-1
D: .
V: TRBV7-2
size: .
CDR3: CAAQIGRGITEAFF
DNA: TGTGCCGCCCAAATAGGCCGGGGCATCACTGAAGCTTTCTTT

J: TRBJ1-6
D: TRBD1
V: TRBV27
size: .
CDR3: CASSRTGTGSSPLHF
DNA: TGTGCCAGCAGTAGGACCGGGACAGGGTCCTCACCCCTCCACTTT

J: TRBJ2-7
D: .
V: TRBV20-1
size: few
CDR3: CSAREDPTDTYEQYF
DNA: TGCAGTGCTAGAGAGGATCCGACGGATACCTACGAGCAGTACTTC

J: TRBJ2-7
D: TRBD1
V: TRBV2
size: .
CDR3: CASSPTGGNNEQYF
DNA: TGTGCCAGCAGCCCAACAGGGGGCAACAATGAGCAGTACTTC

J: TRBJ2-7
D: .
V: TRBV20-1
size: few
CDR3: CSARSFYSYEQYF
DNA: TGCAGTGCCAGGTCTTTCTACTCCTACGAGCAGTACTTC

J: TRBJ1-5
D: .
V: TRBV9
size: many
CDR3: CASSPQEYDTQPQHF
DNA: TGTGCCAGCAGCCCACAGGAATACGACACTCAGCCCCAGCATTTT

J: TRBJ1-2
D: .
V: TRBV5-1
size: many
CDR3: CASSLGLQAYYGYTF
DNA: TGCGCCAGCAGCTTGGGGTTACAGGCATATTATGGCTACACCTTC